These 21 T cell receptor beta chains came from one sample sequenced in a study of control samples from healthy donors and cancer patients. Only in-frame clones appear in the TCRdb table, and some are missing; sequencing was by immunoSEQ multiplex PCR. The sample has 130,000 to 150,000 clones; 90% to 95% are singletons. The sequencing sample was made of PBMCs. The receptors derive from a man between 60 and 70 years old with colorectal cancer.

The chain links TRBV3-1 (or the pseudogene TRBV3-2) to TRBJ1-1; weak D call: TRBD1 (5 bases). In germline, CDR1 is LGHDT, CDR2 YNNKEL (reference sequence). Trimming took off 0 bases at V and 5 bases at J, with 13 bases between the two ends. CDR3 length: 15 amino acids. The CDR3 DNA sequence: TGTGCCAGCAGCCAAGATATGGCCGGGGGGACTGAAGCTTTCTTT. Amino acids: CASSQDMAGGTEAFF.

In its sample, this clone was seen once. The DNA of the CDR3 is TGTGCCAGCAGCATGGAATGGGGGAAATCACCCCTCCACTTT. Protein product: CASSMEWGKSPLHF. V and J are TRBV9 and TRBJ1-6; the D gene is possibly TRBD1 (5 bases). With 4 bases removed from V and 10 bases from J, the gap between germline ends came to 15 bases. CDR1 is SGDLS and CDR2 is YYNGEE in the germline V gene. This CDR3 contains 14 residues.

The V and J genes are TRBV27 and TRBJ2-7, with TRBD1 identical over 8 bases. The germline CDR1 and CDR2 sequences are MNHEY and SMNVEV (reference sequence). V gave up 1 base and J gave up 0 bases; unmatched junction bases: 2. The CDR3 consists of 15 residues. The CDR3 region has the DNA TGTGCCAGCAGTTTATTGGACAGGGCCTCCTACGAGCAGTACTTC. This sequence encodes CASSLLDRASYEQYF.

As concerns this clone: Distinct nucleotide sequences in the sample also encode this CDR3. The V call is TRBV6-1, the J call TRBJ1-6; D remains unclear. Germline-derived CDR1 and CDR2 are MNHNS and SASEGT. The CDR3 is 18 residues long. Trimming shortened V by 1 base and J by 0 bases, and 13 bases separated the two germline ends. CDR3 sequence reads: CASSEDWGLSSYNSPLHF. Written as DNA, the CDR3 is TGTGCCAGCAGTGAAGATTGGGGTCTGAGCTCCTATAATTCACCCCTCCACTTT.

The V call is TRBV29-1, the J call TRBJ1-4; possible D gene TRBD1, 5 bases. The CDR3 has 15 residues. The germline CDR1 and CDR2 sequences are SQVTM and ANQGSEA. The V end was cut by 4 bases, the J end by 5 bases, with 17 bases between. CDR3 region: CSVGQKAESNEKLFF. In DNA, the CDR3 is TGCAGCGTTGGACAGAAGGCAGAATCCAATGAAAAACTGTTTTTT. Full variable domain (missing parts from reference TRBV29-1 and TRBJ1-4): SAVISQKPSRDICQRGTSLTIQCQVDSQVTMMFWYRQQPGQSLTLIATANQGSEATYESGFVIDKFPISRPNLTFSTLTVSNMSPEDSSIYLCSVGQKAESNEKLFFGSGTQLSVL.

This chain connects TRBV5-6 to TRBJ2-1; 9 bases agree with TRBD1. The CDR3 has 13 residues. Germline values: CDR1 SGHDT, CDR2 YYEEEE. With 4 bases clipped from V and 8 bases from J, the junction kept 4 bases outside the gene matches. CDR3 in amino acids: CASSADRGHEQFF. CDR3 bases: TGTGCCAGCAGCGCGGACAGGGGTCATGAGCAGTTCTTC.

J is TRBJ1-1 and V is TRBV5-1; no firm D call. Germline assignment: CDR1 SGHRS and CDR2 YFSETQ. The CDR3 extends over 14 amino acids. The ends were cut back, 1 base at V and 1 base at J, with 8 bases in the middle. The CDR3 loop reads CASSLWQRNTEAFF. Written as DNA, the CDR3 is TGCGCCAGCAGCTTGTGGCAGAGGAACACTGAAGCTTTCTTT.

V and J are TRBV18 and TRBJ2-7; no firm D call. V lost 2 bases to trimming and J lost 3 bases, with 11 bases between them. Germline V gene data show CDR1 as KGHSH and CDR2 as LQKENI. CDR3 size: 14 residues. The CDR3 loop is CASSPRSRFYEQYF. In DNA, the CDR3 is TGTGCCAGCTCACCAAGGAGCCGGTTCTACGAGCAGTACTTC.

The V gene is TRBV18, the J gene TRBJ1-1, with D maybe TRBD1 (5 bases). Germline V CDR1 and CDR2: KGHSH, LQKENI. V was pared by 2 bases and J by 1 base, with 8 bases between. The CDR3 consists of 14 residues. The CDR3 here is CASSPGTENTEAFF. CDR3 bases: TGTGCCAGCTCACCAGGGACGGAGAACACTGAAGCTTTCTTT.

CDR3 amino acids: CASSYSAGYSYNEQFF. CDR3 coding DNA: TGTGCCAGCAGTTACTCGGCGGGGTACTCCTACAATGAGCAGTTCTTC. This sequence joins TRBV6-5 and TRBJ2-1; weak D call: TRBD2 (6 bases). Germline loops: CDR1 MNHEY, CDR2 SVGAGI. Trimming stripped 0 bases from V and 0 bases from J, with 9 bases between. The CDR3 consists of 16 residues.

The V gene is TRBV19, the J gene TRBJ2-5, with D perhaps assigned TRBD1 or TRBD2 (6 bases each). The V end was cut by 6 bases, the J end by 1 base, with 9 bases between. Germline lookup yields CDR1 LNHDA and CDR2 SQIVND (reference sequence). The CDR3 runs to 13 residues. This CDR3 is CASRGGFQETQYF. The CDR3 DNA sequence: TGTGCCAGTAGAGGGGGGTTCCAAGAGACCCAGTACTTC.

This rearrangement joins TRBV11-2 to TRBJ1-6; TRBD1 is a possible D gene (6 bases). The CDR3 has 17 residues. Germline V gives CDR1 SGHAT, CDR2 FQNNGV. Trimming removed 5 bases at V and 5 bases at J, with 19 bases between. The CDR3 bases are TGTGCCAGCAGCCTAACTACCTCCAGGGGAGATAATTCACCCCTCCACTTT. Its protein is CASSLTTSRGDNSPLHF. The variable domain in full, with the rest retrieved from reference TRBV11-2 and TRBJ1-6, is EAGVAQSPRYKIIEKRQSVAFWCNPISGHATLYWYQQILGQGPKLLIQFQNNGVVDDSQLPKDRFSAERLKGVDSTLKIQPAKLEDSAVYLCASSLTTSRGDNSPLHFGNGTRLTVT.

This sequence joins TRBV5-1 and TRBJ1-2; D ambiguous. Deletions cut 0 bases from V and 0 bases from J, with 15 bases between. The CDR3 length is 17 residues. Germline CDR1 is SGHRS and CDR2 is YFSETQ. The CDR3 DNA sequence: TGCGCCAGCAGCTTGGCTACGGATACGAATTCTAACTATGGCTACACCTTC. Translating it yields CASSLATDTNSNYGYTF.

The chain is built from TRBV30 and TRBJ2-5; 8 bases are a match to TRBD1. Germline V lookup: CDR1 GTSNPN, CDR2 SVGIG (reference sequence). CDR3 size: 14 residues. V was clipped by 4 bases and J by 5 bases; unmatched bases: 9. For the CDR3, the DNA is TGTGCCTGGAATCTTCAGGGGGCCGGTGAGACCCAGTACTTC. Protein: CAWNLQGAGETQYF.

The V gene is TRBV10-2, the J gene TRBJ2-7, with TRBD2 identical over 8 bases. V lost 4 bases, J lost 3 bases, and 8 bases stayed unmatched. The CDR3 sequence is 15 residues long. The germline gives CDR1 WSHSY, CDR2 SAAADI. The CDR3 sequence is CASSASTGLGYEQYF. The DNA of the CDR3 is TGCGCCAGCAGTGCATCTACGGGACTAGGCTACGAGCAGTACTTC.

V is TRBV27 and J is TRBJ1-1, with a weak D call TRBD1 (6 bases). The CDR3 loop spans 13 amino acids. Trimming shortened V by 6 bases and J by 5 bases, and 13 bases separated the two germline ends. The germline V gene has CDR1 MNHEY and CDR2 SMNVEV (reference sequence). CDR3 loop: CASSFNQGTEAFF. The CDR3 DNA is TGTGCCAGCAGCTTTAACCAGGGGACTGAAGCTTTCTTT.

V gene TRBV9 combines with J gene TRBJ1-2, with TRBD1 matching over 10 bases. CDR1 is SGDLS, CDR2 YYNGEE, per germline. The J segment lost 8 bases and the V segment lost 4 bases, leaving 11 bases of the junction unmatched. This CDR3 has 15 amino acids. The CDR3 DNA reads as TGTGCCAGCAGCATAGAGGGGACAGGGGTATCAGGCTACACCTTC. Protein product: CASSIEGTGVSGYTF.

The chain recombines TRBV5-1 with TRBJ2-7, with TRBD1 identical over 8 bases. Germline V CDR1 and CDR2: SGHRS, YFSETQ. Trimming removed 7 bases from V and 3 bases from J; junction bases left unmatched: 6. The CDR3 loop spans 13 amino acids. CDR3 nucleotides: TGCGCCAGCCGGGGGACAGGAGACTACGAGCAGTACTTC. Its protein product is CASRGTGDYEQYF.

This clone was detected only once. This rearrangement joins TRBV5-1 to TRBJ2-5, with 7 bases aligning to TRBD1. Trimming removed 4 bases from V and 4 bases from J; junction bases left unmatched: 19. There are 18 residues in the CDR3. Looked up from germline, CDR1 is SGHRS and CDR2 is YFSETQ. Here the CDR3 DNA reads TGCGCCAGCAGCCGGAAATACACGGGACAGCCTTCTTCAGAGACCCAGTACTTC. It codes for CASSRKYTGQPSSETQYF.

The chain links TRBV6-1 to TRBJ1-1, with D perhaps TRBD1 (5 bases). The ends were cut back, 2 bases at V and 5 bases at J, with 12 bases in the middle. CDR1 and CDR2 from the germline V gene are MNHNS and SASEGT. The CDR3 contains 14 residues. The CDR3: CASSERQPNTEAFF. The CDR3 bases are TGTGCCAGCAGTGAAAGACAGCCGAATACTGAAGCTTTCTTT.

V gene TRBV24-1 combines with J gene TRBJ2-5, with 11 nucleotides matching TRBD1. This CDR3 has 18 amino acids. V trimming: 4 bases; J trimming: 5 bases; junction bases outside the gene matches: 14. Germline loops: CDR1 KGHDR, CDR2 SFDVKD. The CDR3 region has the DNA TGTGCCACCAGTGACTTGTACGGGGCGGGACAGGGGGGTGAGACCCAGTACTTC. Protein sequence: CATSDLYGAGQGGETQYF.